A selection of T cell receptor beta chains follows, all from one sample in a study of response to subunit inactivated influenza vaccine. MiXCR was run by TCRdb on the RT-PCR reads, yielding one entry per CDR3 protein. The data contain about 540,000 distinct CDR3 sequences, approximately 20% of them singletons. The data also belong to a second study, concerning T cells expressing NK-cell markers.

The source was CD4+ T cells sorted from PBMCs, collected 11 to 12 days after vaccination. The receptors come from a man aged 45-60 years who received an inactivated influenza vaccine. The CDR3 runs from the conserved cysteine through the conserved F or W. Each record gives: clone size, D gene, V gene, J gene, CDR3 DNA, CDR3 protein. A D gene is named only where the DNA matches it firmly. Clone sizes are given selectively: once, few, many, or a class where the clone is expanded.

.	.	TRBV28	TRBJ2-7	TGTGCCAGCACCGGGGCTTTGGCGAACTACGAGCAGTACTTC	CASTGALANYEQYF
few	TRBD2	TRBV19	TRBJ2-1	TGTGCCAGTACTTTCCGCACATTCGCTAGCGGGAGGGCCAACAATGAGCAGTTCTTC	CASTFRTFASGRANNEQFF
few	.	TRBV7-9	TRBJ1-2	TGTGCCAGCAGCCCCCACAGGGTGGATTATGGCTACACCTTC	CASSPHRVDYGYTF
.	.	TRBV12-3/TRBV12-4	TRBJ1-2	TGTGCCAGCAGTCCCTCGGGCAGCCGCCAGGGTGGCTACACCTTC	CASSPSGSRQGGYTF
many	.	TRBV5-1	TRBJ2-1	TGCGCCAGCAGCATTGGCTGGCACAATGAGCAGTTCTTC	CASSIGWHNEQFF
few	.	TRBV25-1	TRBJ2-6	TGTGCCAGCAGTGACAGGGGCTCTGGGGCCAACGTCCTGACTTTC	CASSDRGSGANVLTF
.	TRBD1	TRBV20-1	TRBJ2-4	TGCAGTGCTAGAGGGGGACAGGGAAAAACAGCTAACATTCAGTACTTC	CSARGGQGKTANIQYF
.	TRBD2	TRBV4-2	TRBJ2-1	TGTGCCAGCAGCCAAGATAGGCGGGAGCGCCCCCGCTTC	CASSQDRRERPRF
.	.	TRBV7-8	TRBJ2-2	TGTGCCAGCAGCTTATATTCCGGGGAGCTGTTTTTT	CASSLYSGELFF
.	.	TRBV29-1	TRBJ2-3	TGCAGCGCCGCTGAATATACAGATACGCAGTATTTT	CSAAEYTDTQYF
.	.	TRBV5-1	TRBJ2-2	TGCGCCAGCAGCTTGCCGGGGGCCGGGGAGCTGTTTTTT	CASSLPGAGELFF
.	.	TRBV4-1	TRBJ1-5	TGCGCCAGCAGCCAAGGAAGATTAGGGTCGGGGAATCAGCCCCAGCATTTT	CASSQGRLGSGNQPQHF
.	TRBD1	TRBV20-1	TRBJ1-6	TGCAGTGCCATTCGAGGACAGGTAGGGGATTCACCCCTCCACTTT	CSAIRGQVGDSPLHF
.	.	TRBV7-3	TRBJ2-3	TGTGCCAGCAGCTTAACTAGTATTTCCACAGATACGCAGTATTTT	CASSLTSISTDTQYF
.	TRBD2	TRBV12-3/TRBV12-4	TRBJ2-5	TGTGCCAGCAGTTTTTACCAAGCGGGGGGAAGGCAAGAGACCCAGTACTTC	CASSFYQAGGRQETQYF
few	TRBD1	TRBV14	TRBJ2-1	TGTGCCAGCAGGGATACCCGGGACAGGGGGACCAATGAGCAGTTCTTC	CASRDTRDRGTNEQFF
many	TRBD1	TRBV4-2	TRBJ2-5	TGTGCCAGCAGCCTCCCACAGGGGCGAGAGACCCAGTACTTC	CASSLPQGRETQYF
.	.	TRBV4-1	TRBJ2-7	TGCGCCAGCAGCCAAGATTTCGGGGGTGGGAACGAGCAGTACTTC	CASSQDFGGGNEQYF
.	TRBD2	TRBV9	TRBJ2-1	TGTGCCAGCAGCGTAGAAGGTAGCGGGGGGGCCTTCTTC	CASSVEGSGGAFF
.	TRBD2	TRBV20-1	TRBJ2-7	TGCTGTGCTAGAGATATTCTAGCGGGAGACCTCTACGAGCAGTACTTC	CCARDILAGDLYEQYF
once	.	TRBV4-3	TRBJ1-1	TGCGCCAGCAGCCAAGAGCCGGCGGAAACTGAAGCTGTCTTT	CASSQEPAETEAVF
few	TRBD2	TRBV15	TRBJ2-7	TGTGCCACCAGCAGAGATGGTCCTAGCGGGGTGAACTACTACGAGCAGTACTTC	CATSRDGPSGVNYYEQYF
.	TRBD1	TRBV20-1	TRBJ2-7	TGCAGTGCGGAAACCGGGACAGGGTTATACGAGCAGTACTTC	CSAETGTGLYEQYF
.	TRBD1	TRBV5-5	TRBJ1-6	TGTGCCAGCAGCTTGGGACAGGGGAGATCACCCCTCCACTTT	CASSLGQGRSPLHF
.	TRBD2	TRBV27	TRBJ2-1	TGTGCCAGCAGTTTCAGTAGCGGGGGGAAGAATGAGCAGTTCTTC	CASSFSSGGKNEQFF
few	.	TRBV7-9	TRBJ2-7	TGTGCCAGCATCCCGGGCGGGGCGGGCTACGAGCAGTACTTC	CASIPGGAGYEQYF
few	TRBD2	TRBV24-1	TRBJ2-2	TGTGCCACCAGTGAAGTCGCAGGGAGGGGAACCGGGGAGCTGTTTTTT	CATSEVAGRGTGELFF